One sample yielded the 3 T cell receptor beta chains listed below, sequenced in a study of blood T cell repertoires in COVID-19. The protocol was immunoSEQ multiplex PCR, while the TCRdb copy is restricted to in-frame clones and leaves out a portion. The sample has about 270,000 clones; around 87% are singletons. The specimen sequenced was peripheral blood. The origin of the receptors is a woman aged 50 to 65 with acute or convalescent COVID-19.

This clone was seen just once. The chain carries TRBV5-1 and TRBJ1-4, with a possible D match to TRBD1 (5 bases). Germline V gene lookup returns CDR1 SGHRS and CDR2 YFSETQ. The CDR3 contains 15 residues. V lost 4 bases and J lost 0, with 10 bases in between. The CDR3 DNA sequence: TGCGCCAGCAGCCAGGACACACCAACTAATGAAAAACTGTTTTTT. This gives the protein CASSQDTPTNEKLFF.

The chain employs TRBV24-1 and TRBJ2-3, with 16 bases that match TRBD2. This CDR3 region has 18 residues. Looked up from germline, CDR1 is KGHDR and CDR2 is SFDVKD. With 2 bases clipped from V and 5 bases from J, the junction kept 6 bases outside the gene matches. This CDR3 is CATSDYGTSGGVRDTQYF. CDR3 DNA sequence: TGTGCCACCAGTGATTACGGGACTAGCGGGGGGGTTCGAGATACGCAGTATTTT.

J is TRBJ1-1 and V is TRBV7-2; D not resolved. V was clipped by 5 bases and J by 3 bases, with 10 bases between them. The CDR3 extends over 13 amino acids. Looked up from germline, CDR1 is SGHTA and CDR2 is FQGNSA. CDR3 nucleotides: TGTGCCAGCAGCCCCAGCGGATACACTGAAGCTTTCTTT. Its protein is CASSPSGYTEAFF.